This T cell receptor beta chain came from a study of vaccination and CD4 T cells after COVID-19. Once obtained from cultured CD4+ T cells, the DNA was sequenced using the Oncomine TCR Beta short-read assay. TCRdb re-derived calls from the PCR reads in MiXCR, one entry per CDR3 protein. The table includes more than 9,500 distinct CDR3 sequences, more than 45% detected once. This clonotype occurred a few times. Its cognate antigen is unknown. Germline V CDR1 and CDR2: MNHEY, SMNVEV (reference sequence). The V end was cut by 5 bases, the J end by 4 bases, with 8 bases between. The CDR3 runs to 12 residues. Noted treatment: roughly 10-day PBMC culture with coronavirus spike peptide pools or control peptides (ViraFEST assay). In the ViraFEST assay, peptide-pool expansion preceded TCR sequencing of expanded clonotypes.

Sample: CD4+ T cells from blood, cultured in vitro. This receptor was obtained from a human donor who had recovered from COVID-19. The chain employs TRBV27 and TRBJ1-2, with D unclear. DNA of the CDR3: TGTGCCAGCAGTCCCGGACCCTATGGCTACACCTTC. Its protein product is CASSPGPYGYTF.